The 13 T cell receptor beta chains below come from one sample, sequenced in a study of T cells in Graves' hyperthyroidism and ophthalmopathy. Amplified TCR beta CDR3 regions came from RNA transcripts. A set of HTBI primers served as the primers for a first-round RT-PCR of the TCR CDR3. TCRdb fed the multiplex PCR reads into MiXCR, producing one record per CDR3 protein. The sample yields approximately 95,000 distinct CDR3 sequences, 35% to 45% seen once. Material: peripheral blood or thyroid tissue (not recorded which). The source of these receptors is a woman in her 30s with Graves' hyperthyroidism.

This CDR3 is CASSGQAGELFF. Here the CDR3 DNA reads TGTGCCAGCAGCGGACAGGCCGGGGAGCTGTTTTTT. The chain joins TRBV2 to TRBJ2-2; 7 nucleotides agree with TRBD1. Germline CDR1 and CDR2: SNHLY and FYNNEI. This CDR3 comprises 12 residues. V shed 6 bases and J 6 bases; nucleotides not matched to a gene: 1.

The genes are TRBV7-2 and TRBJ2-5, with D possibly being TRBD1 or TRBD2 (5 bases each). V lost 4 bases and J lost 5, with 20 bases in between. This CDR3 is built from 16 residues. CDR1 SGHTA and CDR2 FQGNSA come from the germline V gene. CDR3 in amino acids: CASSSVPGRGGETQYF. The DNA of the CDR3 is TGTGCCAGCAGCTCCGTACCGGGACGGGGCGGGGAGACCCAGTACTTC.

The V gene is TRBV2, the J gene TRBJ1-4; 8 bases align to TRBD1. The CDR3 covers 14 residues. Germline CDR1 is SNHLY and CDR2 is FYNNEI. CDR3 nucleotides: TGTGCTAGAGATCAGGGGGCGTTTTATGAAAAACTGTTTTTT. It is translated as CARDQGAFYEKLFF.

This clonotype was seen many times. This chain links TRBV5-1 with TRBJ1-6, with D maybe TRBD1 (6 bases). V gave up 1 base and J gave up 6 bases, with 14 bases separating them. The CDR3 length is 16 residues. Germline values: CDR1 SGHRS, CDR2 YFSETQ. The CDR3 region is CASSLTGSGANSPLHF. Written as DNA, the CDR3 is TGCGCCAGCAGCTTGACAGGCTCGGGGGCTAATTCACCCCTCCACTTT.

Ten or more counts support this clonotype. This chain connects TRBV4-2 to TRBJ2-7, with no clear D. From germline, CDR1 is LGHNA and CDR2 YNFKEQ. This CDR3 spans 15 amino acids. Trimming stripped 6 bases from V and 3 bases from J, with 18 bases between. As DNA, the CDR3 is TGTGCCAGCAGTCCCCCCCAGGCAATTATCTACGAGCAGTACTTC. It encodes CASSPPQAIIYEQYF.

On this clonotype: The conserved phenylalanine or tryptophan normally closing the CDR3 is absent here, so this likely arose from a read error. This sequence joins TRBV7-9 and TRBJ1-4; possible D gene TRBD1, 6 bases. The CDR3 contains 14 residues. Germline assignment: CDR1 SEHNR and CDR2 FQNEAQ (reference sequence). V lost 3 bases to trimming and J lost 6 bases, with 11 bases between them. The CDR3 nucleotides are TGTGCCAGCAGCTTCGGGGGCGTCGATGAAAAACTGTTTCTT. Translation gives CASSFGGVDEKLFL.

In regard to this clonotype: A much larger clone is a single base away; this may be a read error. J is TRBJ2-5 and V is TRBV11-2; 11 nucleotides match TRBD2. The CDR3 covers 13 residues. The germline V gene encodes CDR1 SGHAT and CDR2 FQNNGV. The ends lost 11 bases at V and 1 base at J; junction bases unmatched: 3. DNA of the CDR3: TGTGCCCGGACTAGCGGGTTCCAAGAGACCCAGTACTTC. Translation gives CARTSGFQETQYF.

This clonotype was counted ten times or more. The J gene is TRBJ2-5, the V gene TRBV6-1; a possible D gene is TRBD2 (5 bases). This CDR3 has 15 amino acids. The V gene's germline CDR1 is MNHNS and CDR2 SASEGT. V was cut by 1 base and J by 5 bases, with 14 bases left in between. The CDR3, as DNA: TGTGCCAGCAGTGAAGGGCTAGCTTCGGTGGAGACCCAGTACTTC. It yields the protein CASSEGLASVETQYF.

This clonotype was detected only a few times. The genes are TRBV10-2 and TRBJ2-3, with 9 bases matching TRBD1. J gave up 3 bases and V 10 bases, and 8 bases lay outside the gene matches. Per germline, CDR1 WSHSY and CDR2 SAAADI. The CDR3 sequence is 14 residues long. CDR3 protein: CATTPTGGTDTQYF. The CDR3 DNA sequence: TGCGCCACGACCCCGACAGGGGGAACAGATACGCAGTATTTT.

The chain uses TRBV20-1 and TRBJ1-1; D may be TRBD1 (5 bases). Germline V lookup: CDR1 DFQATT, CDR2 SNEGSKA (reference sequence). The length of the CDR3 is 14 residues. The CDR3 region has the DNA TGCAATTCCCGGCTGGCAGGGCCGAACACTGAAGCTTTCTTT. It translates to CNSRLAGPNTEAFF.

Of note for this clonotype: Given the absence of the conserved phenylalanine or tryptophan at the CDR3 end, a read error is likely. No DNA is shown, since the ends of the CDR3 on it are uncertain; the CDR3 is the one TCRdb lists. The chain's CDR3 is CSARGPEDSSYEQYS. V gene TRBV20-1 combines with J gene TRBJ2-5; the table's D call of TRBD1 was not tested on the DNA. In germline, CDR1 is DFQATT, CDR2 SNEGSKA (reference sequence). Ends included, the CDR3 has 15 residues.

The sample holds one count of this clonotype. The chain couples TRBV29-1 to TRBJ1-2; D unclear. The germline CDR1 and CDR2 sequences are SQVTM and ANQGSEA. The CDR3 loop spans 10 amino acids. The CDR3 nucleotides are TGCCTAACCTGGGACTATGGCTACACCTTC. It encodes CLTWDYGYTF.

Concerning this clonotype itself: The junction and the germline gene differ at one end; a read error may be behind it. V is TRBV12-3 or TRBV12-4 and J is TRBJ1-1; D gene unclear. The CDR3 totals 13 residues. CDR3 loop: CASSTTRVSAASF. The DNA for the CDR3 is TGTGCCAGCAGTACGACAAGGGTTTCGGCTGCTTCCTTT.